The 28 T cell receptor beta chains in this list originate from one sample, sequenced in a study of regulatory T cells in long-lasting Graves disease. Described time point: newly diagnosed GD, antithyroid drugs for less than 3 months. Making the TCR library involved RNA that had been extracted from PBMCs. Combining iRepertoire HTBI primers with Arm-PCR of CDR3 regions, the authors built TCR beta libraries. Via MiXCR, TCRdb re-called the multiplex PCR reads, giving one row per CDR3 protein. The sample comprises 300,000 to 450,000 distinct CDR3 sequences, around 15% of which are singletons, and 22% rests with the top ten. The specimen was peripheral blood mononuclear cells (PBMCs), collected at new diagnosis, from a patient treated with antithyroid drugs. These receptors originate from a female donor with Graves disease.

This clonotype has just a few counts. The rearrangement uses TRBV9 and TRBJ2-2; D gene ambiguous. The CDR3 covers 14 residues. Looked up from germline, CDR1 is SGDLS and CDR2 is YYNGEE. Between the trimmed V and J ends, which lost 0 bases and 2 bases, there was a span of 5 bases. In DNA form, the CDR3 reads TGTGCCAGCAGCGTAGACTTTAACACCGGGGAGCTGTTTTTT. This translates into CASSVDFNTGELFF.

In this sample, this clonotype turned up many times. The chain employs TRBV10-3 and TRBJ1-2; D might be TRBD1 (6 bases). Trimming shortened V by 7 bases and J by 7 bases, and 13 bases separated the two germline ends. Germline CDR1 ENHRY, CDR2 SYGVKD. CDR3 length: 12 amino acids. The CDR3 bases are TGTGCCATCACAGGGGAAGTGAGTGGCTACACCTTC. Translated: CAITGEVSGYTF.

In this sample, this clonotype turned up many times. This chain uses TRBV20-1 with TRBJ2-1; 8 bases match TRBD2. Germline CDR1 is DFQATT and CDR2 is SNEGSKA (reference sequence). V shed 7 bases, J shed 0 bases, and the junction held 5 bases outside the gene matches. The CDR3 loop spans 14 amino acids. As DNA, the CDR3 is TGCAGTGTTCAGCGGGGGAGCTCCTACAATGAGCAGTTCTTC. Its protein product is CSVQRGSSYNEQFF.

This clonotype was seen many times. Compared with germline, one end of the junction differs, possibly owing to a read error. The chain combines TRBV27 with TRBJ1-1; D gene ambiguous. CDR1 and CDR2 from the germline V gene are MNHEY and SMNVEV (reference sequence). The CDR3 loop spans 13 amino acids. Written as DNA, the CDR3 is TGTGCCAACAGTTTAAGTGCAGGCAATGAAGCTTTCTTT. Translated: CANSLSAGNEAFF.

The CDR3 reads CASSSPSGGAETQYF. The CDR3 bases are TGTGCCAGCAGCTCACCTAGCGGGGGGGCCGAGACCCAGTACTTC. The chain couples TRBV5-5 to TRBJ2-4; TRBD2 aligns across 12 bases. The J call is uncertain, as TRBJ2-5 better fits the DNA end. Germline assignment: CDR1 SGHKS and CDR2 YYEKEE (reference sequence). The CDR3 extends over 15 amino acids.

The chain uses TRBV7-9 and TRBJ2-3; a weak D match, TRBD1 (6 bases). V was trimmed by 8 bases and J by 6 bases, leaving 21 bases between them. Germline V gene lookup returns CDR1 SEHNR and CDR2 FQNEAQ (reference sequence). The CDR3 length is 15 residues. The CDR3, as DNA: TGTGCCAGCGGCCGCCAGGACAGAATCTTGGATACGCAGTATTTT. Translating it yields CASGRQDRILDTQYF.

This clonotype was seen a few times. The CDR3 DNA sequence: TGTGCCAGCAGCGTAGGGCCCCCAGATACGCAGTATTTT. Its protein product is CASSVGPPDTQYF. V gene TRBV9 combines with J gene TRBJ2-3; D not resolved. Germline V gene data show CDR1 as SGDLS and CDR2 as YYNGEE. The V and J ends lost 0 bases and 4 bases respectively, with 6 bases between them. The CDR3 contains 13 residues. The variable domain in full, completed from reference TRBV9 and TRBJ2-3, reads DSGVTQTPKHLITATGQRVTLRCSPRSGDLSVYWYQQSLDQGLQFLIQYYNGEERAKGNILERFSAQQFPDLHSELNLSSLELGDSALYFCASSVGPPDTQYFGPGTRLTVL.

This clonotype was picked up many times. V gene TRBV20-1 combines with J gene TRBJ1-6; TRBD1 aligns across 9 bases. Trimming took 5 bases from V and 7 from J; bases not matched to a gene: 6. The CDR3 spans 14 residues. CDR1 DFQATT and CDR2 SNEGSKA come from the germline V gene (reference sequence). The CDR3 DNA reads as TGCAGTGCTCGGGCCGGGACAGGGAATTCACCCCTCCACTTT. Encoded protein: CSARAGTGNSPLHF.

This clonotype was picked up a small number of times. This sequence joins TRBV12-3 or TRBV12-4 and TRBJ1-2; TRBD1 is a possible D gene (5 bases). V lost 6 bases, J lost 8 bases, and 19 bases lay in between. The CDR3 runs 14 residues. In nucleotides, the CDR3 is TGTGCCAGCAGGACTTTGAGGGGTGAGACGGGCTACACCTTC. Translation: CASRTLRGETGYTF.

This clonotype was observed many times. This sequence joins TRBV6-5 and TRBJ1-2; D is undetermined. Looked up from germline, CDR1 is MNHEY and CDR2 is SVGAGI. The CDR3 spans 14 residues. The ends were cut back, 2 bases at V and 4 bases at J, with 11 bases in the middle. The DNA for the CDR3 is TGTGCCAGCAGTTACCTGGGGAGAACCTATGGCTACACCTTC. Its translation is CASSYLGRTYGYTF.

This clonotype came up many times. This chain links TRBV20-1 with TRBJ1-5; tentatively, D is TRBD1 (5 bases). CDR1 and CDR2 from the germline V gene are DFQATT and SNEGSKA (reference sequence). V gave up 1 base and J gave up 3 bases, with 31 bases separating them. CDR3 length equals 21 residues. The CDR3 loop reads CSARASAWQGRERRDNQPQHF. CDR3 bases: TGCAGTGCTAGAGCCTCCGCTTGGCAGGGAAGAGAACGGAGAGACAATCAGCCCCAGCATTTT.

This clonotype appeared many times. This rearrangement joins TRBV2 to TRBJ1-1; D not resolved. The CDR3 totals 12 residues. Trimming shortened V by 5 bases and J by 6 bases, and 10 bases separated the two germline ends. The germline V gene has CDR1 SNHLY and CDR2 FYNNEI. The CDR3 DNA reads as TGTGCCAGCAGTCCCTTGAGGGCTGAAGCTTTCTTT. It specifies CASSPLRAEAFF.

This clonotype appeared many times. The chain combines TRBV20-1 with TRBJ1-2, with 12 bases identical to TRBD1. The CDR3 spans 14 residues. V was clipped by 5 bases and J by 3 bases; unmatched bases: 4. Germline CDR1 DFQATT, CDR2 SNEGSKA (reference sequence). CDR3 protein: CSAHGTGGDYGYTF. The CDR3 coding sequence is TGCAGTGCTCACGGGACAGGGGGCGACTATGGCTACACCTTC.

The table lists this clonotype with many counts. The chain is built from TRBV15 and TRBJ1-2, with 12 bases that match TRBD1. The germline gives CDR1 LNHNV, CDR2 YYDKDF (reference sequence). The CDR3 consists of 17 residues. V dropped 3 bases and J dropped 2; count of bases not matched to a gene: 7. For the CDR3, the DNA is TGTGCCACCAGCAGGGCGGGGACAGGGGGCGCGAACTATGGCTACACCTTC. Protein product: CATSRAGTGGANYGYTF.

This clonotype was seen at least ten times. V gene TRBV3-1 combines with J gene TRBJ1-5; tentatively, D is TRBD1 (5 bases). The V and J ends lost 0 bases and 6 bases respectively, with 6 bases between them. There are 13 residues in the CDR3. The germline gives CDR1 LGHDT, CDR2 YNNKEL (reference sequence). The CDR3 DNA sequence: TGTGCCAGCAGCCAAGATGGGACTCAGCCCCAGCATTTT. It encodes CASSQDGTQPQHF.

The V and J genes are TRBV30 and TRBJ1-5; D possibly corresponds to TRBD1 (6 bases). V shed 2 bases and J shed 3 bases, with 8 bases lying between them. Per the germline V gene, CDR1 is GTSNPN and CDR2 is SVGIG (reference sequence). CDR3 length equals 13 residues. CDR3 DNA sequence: TGTGCCTGGAGTTACAGGGACAATCAGCCCCAGCATTTT. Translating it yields CAWSYRDNQPQHF.

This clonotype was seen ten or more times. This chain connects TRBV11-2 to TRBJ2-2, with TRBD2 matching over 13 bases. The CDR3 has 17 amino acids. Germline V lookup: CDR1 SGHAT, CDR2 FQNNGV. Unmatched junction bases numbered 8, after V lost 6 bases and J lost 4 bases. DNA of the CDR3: TGTGCCAGCAGTCGGACTAGCGGGGGTTGGGGCACCGGGGAGCTGTTTTTT. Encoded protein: CASSRTSGGWGTGELFF.

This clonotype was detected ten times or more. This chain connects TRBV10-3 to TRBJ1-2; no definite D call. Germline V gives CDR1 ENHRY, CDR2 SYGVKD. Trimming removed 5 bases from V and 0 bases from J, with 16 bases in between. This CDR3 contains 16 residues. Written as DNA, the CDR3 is TGTGCCATCAGTAACCGGCATTCCCATCCTAACTATGGCTACACCTTC. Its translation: CAISNRHSHPNYGYTF.

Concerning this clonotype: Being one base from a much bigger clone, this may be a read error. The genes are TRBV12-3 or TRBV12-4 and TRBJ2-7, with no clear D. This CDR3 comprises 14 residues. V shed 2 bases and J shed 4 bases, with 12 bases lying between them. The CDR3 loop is CASSLSGPSYEQYF. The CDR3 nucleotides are TGTGCCAGCAGTTTATCCGGCCCCAGTTACGAGCAGTACTTC.

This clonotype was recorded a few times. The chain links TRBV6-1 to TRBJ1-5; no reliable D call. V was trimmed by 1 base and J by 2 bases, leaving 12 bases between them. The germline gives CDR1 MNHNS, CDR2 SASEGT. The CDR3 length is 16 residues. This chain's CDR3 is CASSEGSSGGNQPQHF. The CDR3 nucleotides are TGTGCCAGCAGTGAAGGGAGTAGCGGAGGCAATCAGCCCCAGCATTTT.

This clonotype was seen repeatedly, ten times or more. The CDR3, as DNA: TGTGCCAGCAGCTTAGGCTTTCAGCCCCAGCATTTT. It specifies CASSLGFQPQHF. The chain combines TRBV13 with TRBJ1-5, with D uncertain. Deletions cut 0 bases from V and 6 bases from J, with 3 bases between. Germline V gives CDR1 PRHDT, CDR2 FYEKMQ (reference sequence). The CDR3 consists of 12 residues.

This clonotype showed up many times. CDR3 sequence: CSATDRGENTEAFF. CDR3 coding DNA: TGCAGTGCTACCGACAGAGGAGAGAACACTGAAGCTTTCTTT. The chain carries TRBV20-1 and TRBJ1-1; possibly TRBD1 for D (5 bases). The V gene's germline CDR1 is DFQATT and CDR2 SNEGSKA (reference sequence). Trimming took off 4 bases at V and 1 base at J, with 13 bases between the two ends. This CDR3 region has 14 residues.

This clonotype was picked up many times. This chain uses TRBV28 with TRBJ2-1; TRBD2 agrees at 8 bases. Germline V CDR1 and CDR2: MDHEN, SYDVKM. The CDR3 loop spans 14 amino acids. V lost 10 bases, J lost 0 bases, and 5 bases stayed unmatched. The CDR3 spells CATKSGSSYNEQFF. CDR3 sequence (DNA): TGTGCCACGAAGAGCGGGAGCTCCTACAATGAGCAGTTCTTC.

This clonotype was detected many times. The DNA of the CDR3 is TGTGCCAGCAGTCAAGGACAGGGCCGGCAAAACATTCAGTACTTC. As protein: CASSQGQGRQNIQYF. The rearrangement links TRBV28 to TRBJ2-4; TRBD1 matches at 8 bases. CDR1 and CDR2 from the germline V gene are MDHEN and SYDVKM. J lost 5 bases, V lost 5 bases, and 8 bases had no gene match. This CDR3 region has 15 residues. The full variable domain, completed using reference TRBV28 and TRBJ2-4, is DVKVTQSSRYLVKRTGEKVFLECVQDMDHENMFWYRQDPGLGLRLIYFSYDVKMKEKGDIPEGYSVSREKKERFSLILESASTNQTSMYLCASSQGQGRQNIQYFGAGTRLSVL.

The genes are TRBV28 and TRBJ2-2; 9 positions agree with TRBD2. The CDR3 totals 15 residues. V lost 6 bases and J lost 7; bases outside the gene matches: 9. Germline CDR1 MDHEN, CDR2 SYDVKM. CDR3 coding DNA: TGTGCCAGCAGGAGTAGCGGGAGTAACGTCGGGGAGCTGTTTTTT. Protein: CASRSSGSNVGELFF.

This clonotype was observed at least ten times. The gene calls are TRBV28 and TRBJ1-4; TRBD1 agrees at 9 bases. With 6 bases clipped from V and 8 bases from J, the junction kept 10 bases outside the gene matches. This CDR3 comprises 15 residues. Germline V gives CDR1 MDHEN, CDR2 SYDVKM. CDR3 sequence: CASRPVTGGLEKLFF. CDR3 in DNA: TGTGCCAGCAGACCCGTGACAGGGGGGCTCGAAAAACTGTTTTTT.

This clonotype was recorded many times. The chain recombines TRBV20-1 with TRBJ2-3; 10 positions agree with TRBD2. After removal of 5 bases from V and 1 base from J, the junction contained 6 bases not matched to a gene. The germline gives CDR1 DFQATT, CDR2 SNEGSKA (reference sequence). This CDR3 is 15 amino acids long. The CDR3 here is CSAPERGGGTDTQYF. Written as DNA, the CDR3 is TGCAGTGCTCCCGAGCGGGGGGGCGGCACAGATACGCAGTATTTT.

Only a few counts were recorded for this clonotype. The CDR3 sequence: CASSLDRSSPLHF. DNA of the CDR3: TGTGCCAGCAGCTTGGACAGGAGTTCACCCCTCCACTTT. The genes are TRBV7-2 and TRBJ1-6; 7 positions match TRBD1. The V and J ends lost 3 bases and 9 bases, in that order; junction bases with no gene match: 2. Germline V gene lookup returns CDR1 SGHTA and CDR2 FQGNSA. There are 13 residues in the CDR3.